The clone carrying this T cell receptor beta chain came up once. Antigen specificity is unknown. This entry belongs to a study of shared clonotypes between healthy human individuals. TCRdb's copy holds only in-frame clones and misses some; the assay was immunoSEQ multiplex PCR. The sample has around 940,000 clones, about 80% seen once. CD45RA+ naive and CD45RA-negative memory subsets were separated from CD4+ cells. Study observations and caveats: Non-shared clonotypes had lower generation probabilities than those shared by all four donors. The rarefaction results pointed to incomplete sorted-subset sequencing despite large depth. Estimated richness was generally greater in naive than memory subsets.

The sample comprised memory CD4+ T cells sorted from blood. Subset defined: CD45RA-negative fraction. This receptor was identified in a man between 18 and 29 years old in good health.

The CDR3 here is CASSGGSNTIYF. The CDR3 nucleotides read TGTGCCAGCAGCGGGGGCTCAAACACCATATATTTT. J is TRBJ1-3 and V is TRBV5-6; D may be TRBD1 (6 bases). The V and J ends lost 4 bases and 6 bases respectively, with 8 bases between them. In germline, CDR1 is SGHDT, CDR2 YYEEEE. The CDR3 spans 12 residues.